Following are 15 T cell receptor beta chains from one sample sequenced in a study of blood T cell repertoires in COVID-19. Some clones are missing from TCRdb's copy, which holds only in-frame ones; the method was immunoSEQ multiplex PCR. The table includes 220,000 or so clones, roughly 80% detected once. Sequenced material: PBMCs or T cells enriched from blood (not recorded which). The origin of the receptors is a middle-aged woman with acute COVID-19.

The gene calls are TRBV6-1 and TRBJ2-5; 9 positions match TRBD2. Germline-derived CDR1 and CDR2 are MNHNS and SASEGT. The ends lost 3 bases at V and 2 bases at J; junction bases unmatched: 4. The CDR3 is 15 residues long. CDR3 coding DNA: TGTGCCAGCAGTGACGGGACTAGCAAACAAGAGACCCAGTACTTC. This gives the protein CASSDGTSKQETQYF.

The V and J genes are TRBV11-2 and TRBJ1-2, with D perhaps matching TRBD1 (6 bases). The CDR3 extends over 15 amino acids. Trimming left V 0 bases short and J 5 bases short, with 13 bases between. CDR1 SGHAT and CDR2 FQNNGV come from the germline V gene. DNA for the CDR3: TGTGCCAGCAGCTTAGATAGCAGGGGCTCGTATGGCTACACCTTC. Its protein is CASSLDSRGSYGYTF.

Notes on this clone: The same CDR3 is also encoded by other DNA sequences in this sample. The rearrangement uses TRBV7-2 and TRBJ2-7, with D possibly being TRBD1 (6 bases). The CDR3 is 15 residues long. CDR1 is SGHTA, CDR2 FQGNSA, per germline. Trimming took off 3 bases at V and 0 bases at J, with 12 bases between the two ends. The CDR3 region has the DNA TGTGCCAGCAGCTTGGACAGAGGGAGCTCCTACGAGCAGTACTTC. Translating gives CASSLDRGSSYEQYF.

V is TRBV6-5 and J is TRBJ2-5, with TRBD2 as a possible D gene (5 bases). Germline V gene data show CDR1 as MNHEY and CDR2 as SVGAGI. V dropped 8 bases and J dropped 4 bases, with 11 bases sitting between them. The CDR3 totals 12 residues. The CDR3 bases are TGTGCCAGCCGGGATGGTGGAGAGACCCAGTACTTC. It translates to CASRDGGETQYF.

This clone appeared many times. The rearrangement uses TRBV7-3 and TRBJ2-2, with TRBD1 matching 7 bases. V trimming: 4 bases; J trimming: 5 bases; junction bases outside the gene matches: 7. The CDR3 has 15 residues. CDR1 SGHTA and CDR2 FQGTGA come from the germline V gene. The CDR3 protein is CASSSGQAVTGELFF. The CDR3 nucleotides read TGTGCCAGCAGCTCTGGACAGGCCGTGACCGGGGAGCTGTTTTTT.

CDR3 nucleotides: TGTGCCTGGAGTTTACAGGGAAGTCAGCCCCAGCATTTT. It specifies CAWSLQGSQPQHF. The chain has TRBV30 and TRBJ1-5; D possibly corresponds to TRBD1 (6 bases). The germline gives CDR1 GTSNPN, CDR2 SVGIG (reference sequence). The CDR3 has 13 amino acids. Trimming took 2 bases from V and 6 from J, leaving 11 bases between them.

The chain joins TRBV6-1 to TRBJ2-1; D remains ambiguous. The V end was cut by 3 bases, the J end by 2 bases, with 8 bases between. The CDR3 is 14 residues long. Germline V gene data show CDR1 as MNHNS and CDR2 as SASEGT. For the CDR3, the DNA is TGTGCCAGCAGTGAGAGCAGGACCTACAATGAGCAGTTCTTC. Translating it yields CASSESRTYNEQFF.

The CDR3 spells CATSRDRGSLSDSPLHF. For the CDR3, the DNA is TGTGCCACCAGCAGAGATCGGGGATCGCTAAGCGATTCACCCCTCCACTTT. The gene calls are TRBV15 and TRBJ1-6, with no clear D. V lost 0 bases, J lost 8 bases, and 17 bases lay in between. The CDR3 spans 17 residues. CDR1 is LNHNV and CDR2 is YYDKDF in the germline V gene (reference sequence).

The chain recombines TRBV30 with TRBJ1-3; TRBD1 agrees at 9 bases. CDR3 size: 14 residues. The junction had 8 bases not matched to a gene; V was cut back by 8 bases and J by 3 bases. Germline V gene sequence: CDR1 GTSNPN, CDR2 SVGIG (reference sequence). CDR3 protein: CAGNRGLFGNTIYF. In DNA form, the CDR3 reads TGTGCCGGTAACAGGGGGCTTTTTGGAAACACCATATATTTT.

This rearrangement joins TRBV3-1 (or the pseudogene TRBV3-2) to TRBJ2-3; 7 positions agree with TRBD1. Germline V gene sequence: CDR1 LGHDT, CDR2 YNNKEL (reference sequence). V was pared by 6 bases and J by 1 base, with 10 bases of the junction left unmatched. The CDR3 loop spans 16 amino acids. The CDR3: CASREKTGIGTDTQYF. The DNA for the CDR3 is TGTGCCAGCAGGGAAAAGACAGGGATTGGCACAGATACGCAGTATTTT.

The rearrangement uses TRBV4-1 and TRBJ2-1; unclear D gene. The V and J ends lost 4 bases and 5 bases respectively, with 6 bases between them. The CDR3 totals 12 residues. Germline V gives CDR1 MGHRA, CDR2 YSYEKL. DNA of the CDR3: TGCGCCAGCAGCCTCGTTAACAATGAGCAGTTCTTC. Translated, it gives CASSLVNNEQFF.

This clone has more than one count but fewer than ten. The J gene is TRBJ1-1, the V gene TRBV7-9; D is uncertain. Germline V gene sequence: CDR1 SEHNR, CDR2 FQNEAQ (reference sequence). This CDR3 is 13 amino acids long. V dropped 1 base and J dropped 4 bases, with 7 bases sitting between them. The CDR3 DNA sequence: TGTGCCAGCAGCTTAGGGGGAGGCACTGAAGCTTTCTTT. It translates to CASSLGGGTEAFF.

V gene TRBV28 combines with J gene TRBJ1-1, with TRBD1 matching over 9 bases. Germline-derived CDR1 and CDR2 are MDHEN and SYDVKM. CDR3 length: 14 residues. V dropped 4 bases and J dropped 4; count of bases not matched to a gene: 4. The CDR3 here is CASSSPGQGTEAFF. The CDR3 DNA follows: TGTGCCAGCAGTTCGCCGGGACAGGGCACTGAAGCTTTCTTT.

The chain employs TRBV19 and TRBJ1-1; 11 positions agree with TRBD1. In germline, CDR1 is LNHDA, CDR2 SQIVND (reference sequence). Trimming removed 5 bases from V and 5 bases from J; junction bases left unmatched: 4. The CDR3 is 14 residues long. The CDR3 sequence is CASSSGTGGTEAFF. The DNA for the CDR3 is TGTGCCAGTAGTTCCGGGACAGGGGGGACTGAAGCTTTCTTT.

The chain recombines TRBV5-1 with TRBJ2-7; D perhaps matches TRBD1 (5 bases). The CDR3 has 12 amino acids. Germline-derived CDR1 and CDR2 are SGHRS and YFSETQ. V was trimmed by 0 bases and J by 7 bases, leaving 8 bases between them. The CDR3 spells CASSLGGWEQYF. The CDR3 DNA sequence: TGCGCCAGCAGCTTGGGGGGCTGGGAGCAGTACTTC.